The rows below give T cell receptor beta chains drawn from one sample of a study of T cells in Graves' hyperthyroidism and ophthalmopathy. One entry per CDR3 protein, called by TCRdb with MiXCR from the multiplex PCR reads. The sample lists a few hundred thousand distinct CDR3 sequences; under 15% were seen once. Input material: blood. These receptors were collected from a woman under 40 with Graves' hyperthyroidism. The CDR3 runs from the conserved cysteine through the conserved F or W. A D gene is named only where the DNA matches it firmly. Clone size, where shown, is once, few, many, or a class for clones that have expanded.

clone_size: many; d_call: NA; j_call: TRBJ2-3; v_call: TRBV12-3/TRBV12-4; cdr3_aa: CASSLVITSTDTQYF; cdr3_nt: TGTGCCAGCAGTTTAGTAATCACTAGCACAGATACGCAGTATTTT
clone_size: NA; d_call: NA; j_call: TRBJ1-3; v_call: TRBV29-1; cdr3_aa: CSVEERTSSGNTIYF; cdr3_nt: TGCAGCGTTGAAGAGAGGACGAGCTCTGGAAACACCATATATTTT
clone_size: many; d_call: TRBD1; j_call: TRBJ2-1; v_call: TRBV5-1; cdr3_aa: CASSEDRAHNEQFF; cdr3_nt: TGCGCCAGCAGCGAGGACAGGGCGCACAATGAGCAGTTCTTC
clone_size: NA; d_call: NA; j_call: TRBJ1-5; v_call: TRBV28; cdr3_aa: CASSLPYDKVAGESNQPQHF; cdr3_nt: TGTGCCAGCAGTTTACCCTACGACAAGGTCGCTGGGGAGAGCAATCAGCCCCAGCATTTT
clone_size: few; d_call: TRBD2; j_call: TRBJ2-3; v_call: TRBV19; cdr3_aa: CASSYLSAGGTDTQYF; cdr3_nt: TGTGCCAGTAGCTATCTCTCGGCGGGAGGGACGGATACGCAGTATTTT
clone_size: NA; d_call: NA; j_call: TRBJ1-3; v_call: TRBV10-3; cdr3_aa: CAISFSGNTIYF; cdr3_nt: TGTGCCATCAGTTTCTCTGGAAACACCATATATTTT
clone_size: many; d_call: TRBD2; j_call: TRBJ2-3; v_call: TRBV20-1; cdr3_aa: CSATIGLAKTDTQYF; cdr3_nt: TGCAGTGCTACGATAGGACTAGCCAAGACAGATACGCAGTATTTT
clone_size: few; d_call: NA; j_call: TRBJ1-5; v_call: TRBV6-1; cdr3_aa: CASSELDSNQPQHF; cdr3_nt: TGTGCCAGCAGTGAATTAGATAGCAATCAGCCCCAGCATTTT
clone_size: few; d_call: NA; j_call: TRBJ2-7; v_call: TRBV20-1; cdr3_aa: CSARRQSINYEQYF; cdr3_nt: TGCAGTGCTAGACGTCAGTCAATTAACTACGAGCAGTACTTC
clone_size: NA; d_call: NA; j_call: TRBJ2-3; v_call: TRBV25-1; cdr3_aa: CASGTTTDTQYF; cdr3_nt: TGTGCCAGCGGGACAACGACAGATACGCAGTATTTT
clone_size: NA; d_call: TRBD2; j_call: TRBJ2-3; v_call: TRBV20-1; cdr3_aa: CSARAGTSGSADTQYF; cdr3_nt: TGCAGTGCTAGGGCCGGGACTAGCGGGAGTGCAGATACGCAGTATTTT
clone_size: NA; d_call: NA; j_call: TRBJ2-7; v_call: TRBV19; cdr3_aa: CASSRAGTVQSEQYF; cdr3_nt: TGTGCCAGTAGTAGGGCCGGGACGGTACAGTCCGAGCAGTACTTC
clone_size: many; d_call: TRBD2; j_call: TRBJ2-2; v_call: TRBV5-1; cdr3_aa: CASSFGLAGGFFGELFF; cdr3_nt: TGCGCCAGCAGCTTCGGACTAGCGGGAGGTTTTTTCGGGGAGCTGTTTTTT
clone_size: NA; d_call: NA; j_call: TRBJ2-1; v_call: TRBV5-6; cdr3_aa: CASSWDGGLYNEQFF; cdr3_nt: TGTGCCAGCAGCTGGGACGGAGGGCTTTACAATGAGCAGTTCTTC
clone_size: NA; d_call: NA; j_call: TRBJ2-7; v_call: TRBV5-1; cdr3_aa: CASSLGGRGAMEQYF; cdr3_nt: TGCGCCAGCAGCCTTGGGGGCCGGGGGGCCATGGAGCAGTACTTC
clone_size: many; d_call: NA; j_call: TRBJ2-7; v_call: TRBV24-1; cdr3_aa: CATAGRTDYEQYF; cdr3_nt: TGTGCCACCGCGGGGAGGACAGACTACGAGCAGTACTTC
clone_size: NA; d_call: NA; j_call: TRBJ1-2; v_call: TRBV9; cdr3_aa: CASSVQEGYGYTF; cdr3_nt: TGTGCCAGCAGCGTACAGGAGGGTTATGGCTACACCTTC
clone_size: NA; d_call: NA; j_call: TRBJ2-7; v_call: TRBV18; cdr3_aa: CASSPRGEGEQYF; cdr3_nt: TGTGCCAGCTCACCAAGGGGGGAAGGGGAGCAGTACTTC
clone_size: few; d_call: TRBD1; j_call: TRBJ1-2; v_call: TRBV10-2; cdr3_aa: CASSAQGGGLTSYTF; cdr3_nt: TGCGCCAGCAGCGCCCAAGGGGGCGGTTTAACGAGCTACACCTTC
clone_size: NA; d_call: NA; j_call: TRBJ2-5; v_call: TRBV24-1; cdr3_aa: CATSGRDTETQYF; cdr3_nt: TGTGCCACCAGTGGACGAGACACTGAGACCCAGTACTTC
clone_size: NA; d_call: NA; j_call: TRBJ2-7; v_call: TRBV20-1; cdr3_aa: CSARENKETYEQYF; cdr3_nt: TGCAGTGCTAGGGAGAACAAGGAAACCTACGAGCAGTACTTC
clone_size: few; d_call: TRBD1; j_call: TRBJ1-5; v_call: TRBV27; cdr3_aa: CASRLTGTGQYSNQPQHF; cdr3_nt: TGTGCCAGCAGACTTACCGGGACAGGGCAATATAGCAATCAGCCCCAGCATTTT
clone_size: many; d_call: NA; j_call: TRBJ2-2; v_call: TRBV6-1; cdr3_aa: CASFTARAQMNTGELFF; cdr3_nt: TGTGCCAGCTTTACCGCGAGGGCCCAAATGAACACCGGGGAGCTGTTTTTT
clone_size: many; d_call: TRBD1; j_call: TRBJ2-3; v_call: TRBV3-1; cdr3_aa: CASSIRDSRRADTQYF; cdr3_nt: TGTGCCAGCAGCATACGGGACAGTAGACGCGCAGATACGCAGTATTTT
clone_size: NA; d_call: TRBD1; j_call: TRBJ1-4; v_call: TRBV12-3/TRBV12-4; cdr3_aa: CASKTGTGNEKLFF; cdr3_nt: TGTGCCAGCAAAACCGGGACAGGGAATGAAAAACTGTTTTTT
clone_size: NA; d_call: NA; j_call: TRBJ2-2; v_call: TRBV20-1; cdr3_aa: CSARDWASTGELFF; cdr3_nt: TGCAGTGCTAGAGATTGGGCCTCCACCGGGGAGCTGTTTTTT
clone_size: NA; d_call: TRBD2; j_call: TRBJ2-1; v_call: TRBV9; cdr3_aa: CASSVGTSTEQFF; cdr3_nt: TGTGCCAGCAGCGTAGGGACTAGCACTGAGCAGTTCTTC
clone_size: few; d_call: TRBD1; j_call: TRBJ2-7; v_call: TRBV5-1; cdr3_aa: CASSLVGQGGYEQCF; cdr3_nt: TGCGCCAGCAGCTTGGTGGGACAGGGAGGCTACGAGCAGTGCTTC
clone_size: few; d_call: NA; j_call: TRBJ2-5; v_call: TRBV10-3; cdr3_aa: CAISEVGSSQETQYF; cdr3_nt: TGTGCCATCAGTGAAGTAGGATCGAGCCAAGAGACCCAGTACTTC
clone_size: many; d_call: NA; j_call: TRBJ1-1; v_call: TRBV27; cdr3_aa: CASRVIGDTEAFF; cdr3_nt: TGTGCCAGCAGGGTTATTGGGGACACTGAAGCTTTCTTT